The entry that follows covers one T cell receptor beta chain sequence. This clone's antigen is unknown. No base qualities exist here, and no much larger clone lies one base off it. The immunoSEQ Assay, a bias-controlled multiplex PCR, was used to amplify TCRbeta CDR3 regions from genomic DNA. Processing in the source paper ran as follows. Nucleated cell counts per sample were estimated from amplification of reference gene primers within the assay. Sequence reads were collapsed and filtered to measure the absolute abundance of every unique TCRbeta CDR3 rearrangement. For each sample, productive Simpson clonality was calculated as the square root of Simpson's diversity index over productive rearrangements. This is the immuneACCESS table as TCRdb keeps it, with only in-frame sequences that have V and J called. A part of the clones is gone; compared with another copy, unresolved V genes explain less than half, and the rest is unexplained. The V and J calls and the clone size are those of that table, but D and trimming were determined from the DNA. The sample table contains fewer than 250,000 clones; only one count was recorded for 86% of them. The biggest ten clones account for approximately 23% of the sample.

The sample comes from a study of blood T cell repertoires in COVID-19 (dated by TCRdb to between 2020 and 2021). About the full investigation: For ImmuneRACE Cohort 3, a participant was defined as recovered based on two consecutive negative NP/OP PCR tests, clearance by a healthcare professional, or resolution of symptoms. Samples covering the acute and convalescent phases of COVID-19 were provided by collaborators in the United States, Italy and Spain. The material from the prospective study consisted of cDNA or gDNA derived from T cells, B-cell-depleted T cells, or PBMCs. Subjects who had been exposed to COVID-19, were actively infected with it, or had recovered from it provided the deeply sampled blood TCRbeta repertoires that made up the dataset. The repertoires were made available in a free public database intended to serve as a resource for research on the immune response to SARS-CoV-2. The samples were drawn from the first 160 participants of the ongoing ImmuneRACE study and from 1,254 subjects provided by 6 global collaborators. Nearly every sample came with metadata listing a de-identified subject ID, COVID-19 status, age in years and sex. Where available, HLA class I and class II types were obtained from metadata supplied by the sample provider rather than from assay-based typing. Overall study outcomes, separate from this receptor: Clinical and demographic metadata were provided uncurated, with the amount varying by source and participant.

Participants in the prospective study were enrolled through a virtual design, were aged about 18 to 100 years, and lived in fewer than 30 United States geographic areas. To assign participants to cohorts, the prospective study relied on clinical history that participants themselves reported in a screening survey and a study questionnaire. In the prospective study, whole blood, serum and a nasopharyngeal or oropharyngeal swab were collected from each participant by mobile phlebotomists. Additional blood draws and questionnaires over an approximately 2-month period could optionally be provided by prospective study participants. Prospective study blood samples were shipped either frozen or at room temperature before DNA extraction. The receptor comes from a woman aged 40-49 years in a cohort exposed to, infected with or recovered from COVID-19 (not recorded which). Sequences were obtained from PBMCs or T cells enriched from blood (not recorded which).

This receptor has the CDR3 CASSLSGRVESPLHF. The nucleotide sequence is given as TGCGCCAGCAGCTTGTCCGGCAGGGTTGAATCACCCCTCCACTTT. The chain uses TRBV5-1 and TRBJ1-6, and TRBD1 may be the D gene, going by 5 matching bases. V gives up 1 base and J gives up 10 bases, and the segment between their germline ends measures 15 bases. The germline V gene specifies SGHRS as CDR1 and YFSETQ as CDR2. The CDR3 holds 15 amino acids from the cysteine to the phenylalanine. Left in the record is the CDR3 DNA by itself, 45 bases read in frame from the first base.